This entry features one T cell receptor beta chain sequence. The data originate from a study of T cell changes during pregnancy in multiple sclerosis. The CDR3 contains 16 residues. Clones were sequenced by immunoSEQ multiplex PCR, and TCRdb holds only the in-frame ones, with some missing. The sample lists more than 10,000 clones, around 88% occurring once. The sample in question was CD8+ T cells from peripheral blood mononuclear cells, obtained in the second trimester of pregnancy. The TCR was taken from a female donor in good health, enrolled as a control in a pregnancy study. The J gene is TRBJ1-2, the V gene TRBV21-1. TRBV21-1 is noted as a pseudogene. The CDR3 reads CASSSRERGILYGYTF. The CDR3 region has the DNA TGTGCCAGCAGCTCGCGGGAACGAGGGATCCTCTATGGCTACACCTTC.